This entry lists 21 T cell receptor beta chains sequenced from one sample in a study of T cells in localized non-small cell lung cancer. Produced via immunoSEQ multiplex PCR; TCRdb's table is partial and in-frame only. The table records over 35,000 clones, about 76% of them present only once. Sequenced here: peripheral blood mononuclear cells, sampled before any cancer treatment. These receptors all come from a male donor at least 60 years old with stage II lung adenocarcinoma.

The chain uses TRBV19 and TRBJ1-3; a weak D match, TRBD1 (5 bases). The CDR3 has 13 amino acids. Trimming took 10 bases from V and 4 from J, leaving 14 bases between them. Germline V gives CDR1 LNHDA, CDR2 SQIVND (reference sequence). The CDR3 here is CATGPVLGNTIYF. As DNA, the CDR3 is TGTGCCACGGGGCCCGTGCTGGGAAACACCATATATTTT.

The genes are TRBV5-1 and TRBJ2-1; D is possibly TRBD1 or TRBD2 (6 bases each). V shed 0 bases and J shed 1 base, with 11 bases lying between them. Germline CDR1 reads SGHRS; CDR2 reads YFSETQ. The CDR3 spans 16 residues. CDR3 residues: CASSLEGGNSYNEQFF. Written as DNA, the CDR3 is TGCGCCAGCAGCTTGGAGGGGGGCAATTCCTACAATGAGCAGTTCTTC.

V usage is TRBV7-9 and J usage is TRBJ2-3; no firm D call. Trimming took off 4 bases at V and 1 base at J, with 3 bases between the two ends. The CDR3 consists of 12 residues. Germline V lookup: CDR1 SEHNR, CDR2 FQNEAQ (reference sequence). In nucleotides, the CDR3 is TGTGCCAGCAGCTCGGGCACAGATACGCAGTATTTT. This gives the protein CASSSGTDTQYF.

This chain connects TRBV19 to TRBJ2-1; TRBD2 matches 9 bases. V lost 3 bases to trimming and J lost 8 bases; unmatched junction nucleotides: 2. Germline CDR1 and CDR2: LNHDA and SQIVND (reference sequence). The CDR3 length is 13 residues. The CDR3 sequence: CASSIGTSYEQFF. The DNA for the CDR3 is TGTGCCAGTAGTATCGGGACTAGCTATGAGCAGTTCTTC.

This clone was seen only a few times. J is TRBJ2-7 and V is TRBV6-1, with 9 nucleotides matching TRBD2. Unmatched junction bases numbered 12, after V lost 0 bases and J lost 9 bases. The CDR3 totals 16 residues. Germline assignment: CDR1 MNHNS and CDR2 SASEGT. CDR3 sequence reads: CASSEAGRLAVLWQYF. The DNA of the CDR3 is TGTGCCAGCAGTGAAGCGGGCCGACTAGCGGTTCTTTGGCAGTACTTC.

This chain links TRBV28 with TRBJ2-5, with a possible D match to TRBD2 (6 bases). V was shortened by 6 bases and J by 1 base, with 12 bases between the two germline ends. Germline V CDR1 and CDR2: MDHEN, SYDVKM. This CDR3 is built from 14 residues. CDR3 in DNA: TGTGCCAGCAGCCAGCGGCGGGGCCAAGAGACCCAGTACTTC. It encodes CASSQRRGQETQYF. The full variable domain, rest sourced from reference TRBV28 and TRBJ2-5, is DVKVTQSSRYLVKRTGEKVFLECVQDMDHENMFWYRQDPGLGLRLIYFSYDVKMKEKGDIPEGYSVSREKKERFSLILESASTNQTSMYLCASSQRRGQETQYFGPGTRLLVL.

This chain joins TRBV18 and TRBJ2-7, with TRBD1 as a possible D gene (5 bases). Germline values: CDR1 KGHSH, CDR2 LQKENI. V lost 6 bases, J lost 5 bases, and 17 bases lay in between. CDR3 length: 14 residues. This CDR3 is CASSPEAGHDEQYF. CDR3 nucleotide sequence: TGTGCCAGCTCCCCCGAGGCAGGACACGACGAGCAGTACTTC.

The rearrangement joins TRBV19 to TRBJ1-2; D gene ambiguous. V lost 3 bases and J 8 bases, leaving 13 bases between the germline ends. The germline V gene has CDR1 LNHDA and CDR2 SQIVND (reference sequence). The CDR3 is made up of 13 amino acids. CDR3: CASSIEVATGYTF. The CDR3 bases are TGTGCCAGTAGTATTGAGGTCGCCACCGGCTACACCTTC.

The chain combines TRBV5-1 with TRBJ1-2, with no clear D. CDR3 size: 14 residues. V lost 0 bases, J lost 9 bases, and 15 bases lay in between. Germline assignment: CDR1 SGHRS and CDR2 YFSETQ. The CDR3 bases are TGCGCCAGCAGCTTGGCTGAAGGGTGGTGGAGCTACACCTTC. Amino acid sequence: CASSLAEGWWSYTF.

The chain employs TRBV7-2 and TRBJ1-4; D is perhaps TRBD1 (5 bases). Trimming took off 0 bases at V and 3 bases at J, with 8 bases between the two ends. The CDR3 length is 15 residues. Germline V gene sequence: CDR1 SGHTA, CDR2 FQGNSA. CDR3 sequence (DNA): TGTGCCAGCAGCTTAGCGAGGGGTTCTAATGAAAAACTGTTTTTT. It is translated as CASSLARGSNEKLFF.

Concerning this clone: One junction end does not reproduce the germline sequence, and a read error may be involved. The chain employs TRBV15 and TRBJ2-7; TRBD2 is a possible D gene (5 bases). CDR1 LNHNV and CDR2 YYDKDF come from the germline V gene (reference sequence). The CDR3 loop spans 13 amino acids. For the CDR3, the DNA is TGTGCCACCAGCAGAGATAGAGCGGCTAGCACCGAATTC. Protein: CATSRDRAASTEF.

CDR3 loop: CASSPSPVRDRYNEQFF. The CDR3 nucleotides are TGTGCCAGCAGCCCGTCTCCCGTCCGGGACAGGTACAATGAGCAGTTCTTC. The V and J genes are TRBV5-4 and TRBJ2-1, with 8 bases that match TRBD1. With 4 bases clipped from V and 4 bases from J, the junction kept 13 bases outside the gene matches. The germline CDR1 and CDR2 sequences are SGHNT and YYREEE (reference sequence). The CDR3 length is 17 residues.

CDR3 bases: TGCGCCAGCAGCTTGGACGGCCGCAATCAGCCCCAGCATTTT. Its protein product is CASSLDGRNQPQHF. V gene TRBV5-1 combines with J gene TRBJ1-5; the D is unclear. Germline CDR1 reads SGHRS; CDR2 reads YFSETQ. With 0 bases removed from V and 2 bases from J, the gap between germline ends came to 6 bases. The CDR3 is 14 residues long.

The chain is built from TRBV5-4 and TRBJ1-1; 7 nucleotides align to TRBD1. Per the germline V gene, CDR1 is SGHNT and CDR2 is YYREEE (reference sequence). This CDR3 region has 14 residues. J lost 2 bases, V lost 4 bases, and 5 bases had no gene match. This CDR3 is CASSPRTGNTEAFF. The CDR3 nucleotides read TGTGCCAGCAGCCCACGGACAGGCAACACTGAAGCTTTCTTT. The full variable domain, completed using reference TRBV5-4 and TRBJ1-1, is ETGVTQSPTHLIKTRGQQVTLRCSSQSGHNTVSWYQQALGQGPQFIFQYYREEENGRGNFPPRFSGLQFPNYSSELNVNALELDDSALYLCASSPRTGNTEAFFGQGTRLTVV.

This clone was observed a handful of times. The chain employs TRBV7-2 and TRBJ1-1; D is uncertain. Trimming cost V 3 bases and J 1 base, with 9 bases left between them. The CDR3 spans 14 residues. Germline V gives CDR1 SGHTA, CDR2 FQGNSA. CDR3 residues: CASSFVGKNTEAFF. For the CDR3, the DNA is TGTGCCAGCAGCTTCGTAGGAAAGAACACTGAAGCTTTCTTT.

CDR3 bases: TGTGCCAGCAGCGTCTGGGGGGGTCCCCAAGAGACCCAGTACTTC. Residues: CASSVWGGPQETQYF. The chain combines TRBV9 with TRBJ2-5; 7 nucleotides match TRBD2. The CDR3 totals 15 residues. With 2 bases clipped from V and 1 base from J, the junction kept 5 bases outside the gene matches. Germline CDR1 SGDLS, CDR2 YYNGEE. The full variable domain, rest sourced from reference TRBV9 and TRBJ2-5, is DSGVTQTPKHLITATGQRVTLRCSPRSGDLSVYWYQQSLDQGLQFLIQYYNGEERAKGNILERFSAQQFPDLHSELNLSSLELGDSALYFCASSVWGGPQETQYFGPGTRLLVL.

V and J are TRBV18 and TRBJ2-7; a weak D match, TRBD2 (6 bases). Germline CDR1 KGHSH, CDR2 LQKENI. Trimming shortened V by 1 base and J by 0 bases, and 10 bases separated the two germline ends. The CDR3 has 15 residues. The CDR3 loop is CASSPREASSYEQYF. CDR3 DNA: TGTGCCAGCTCACCACGGGAGGCGAGCTCCTACGAGCAGTACTTC.

This clone was detected a few times. J is TRBJ2-3 and V is TRBV7-8, with unresolved D. The CDR3 is 16 amino acids. V was clipped by 1 base and J by 2 bases, with 13 bases between them. Germline lookup yields CDR1 SGHVS and CDR2 FQNEAQ. The CDR3 protein is CASSLGPASYTDTQYF. In DNA form, the CDR3 reads TGTGCCAGCAGCTTAGGGCCAGCCTCTTACACAGATACGCAGTATTTT.

This chain uses TRBV9 with TRBJ1-3; TRBD1 is a possible D gene (5 bases). V shed 3 bases and J shed 0 bases, with 13 bases lying between them. The CDR3 covers 16 residues. Germline assignment: CDR1 SGDLS and CDR2 YYNGEE. CDR3 in DNA: TGTGCCAGCAGCGCCTGGGACCGGAGCTCTGGAAACACCATATATTTT. Its protein product is CASSAWDRSSGNTIYF.

The chain carries TRBV7-2 and TRBJ1-5; D not resolved. V lost 1 base to trimming and J lost 0 bases, with 7 bases between them. The CDR3 spans 15 residues. Germline V gives CDR1 SGHTA, CDR2 FQGNSA. As DNA, the CDR3 is TGTGCCAGCAGCTTAGTCGGGAATAGCAATCAGCCCCAGCATTTT. This sequence encodes CASSLVGNSNQPQHF.

This chain uses TRBV14 with TRBJ2-2; a possible D gene is TRBD2 (5 bases). Trimming shortened V by 1 base and J by 4 bases, and 13 bases separated the two germline ends. This CDR3 is 16 amino acids long. The germline V gene encodes CDR1 SGHDN and CDR2 FVKESK. The CDR3 here is CASSQAVSGLTGELFF. For the CDR3, the DNA is TGTGCCAGCAGCCAAGCGGTCAGCGGCCTCACCGGGGAGCTGTTTTTT.